This TCR beta chain was documented in a study of T-cell memory formation after mild COVID-19. Findings and caveats of the study: A subset of responding clones appeared in pre-infection memory, suggesting cross-reactive memory joined. Among CD4+ contracting clones, most were CM and EM, and CD8+ ones EMRA.

Constant-segment primers served in 5'RACE that generated TCR alpha and TCR beta cDNA libraries bearing sample barcodes and UMIs. TCRdb fed the 5' RACE reads into MiXCR, producing one record per CDR3 protein. The top ten clones hold 43% of a sample with around 50,000 distinct CDR3 sequences, 25% to 30% of them seen once. As to this clonotype: Its antigen is undetermined.

Germline V gives CDR1 DFQATT, CDR2 SNEGSKA (reference sequence). The CDR3 has 14 amino acids. With 2 bases removed from V and 2 bases from J, the gap between germline ends came to 12 bases. What was sequenced was PBMCs or a T cell subset sorted from them (not recorded which). The sequence derives from a man aged 18 to 29 who had mild COVID-19 (a few samples of this study predate the infection). Cell type and time point are not known. The chain joins TRBV20-1 to TRBJ1-2, with D possibly matching TRBD1 (6 bases). CDR3 sequence: CSARPMDSNYGYTF. In nucleotides, the CDR3 is TGCAGTGCTAGACCGATGGACAGCAACTATGGCTACACCTTC.